This is a list of T cell receptor beta chains from one sample in a study of human T cells and chemical hapten exposure. TCRdb called the RACE reads again in MiXCR, with one record for every CDR3 protein. Here the sample spans about 89,000 distinct CDR3 sequences, 9.5% to 11% being singletons. Sample: whole blood, taken in connection with sensitization to the hapten diphenylcyclopropenone (DPC). The source is a man aged 35 to 55 with alopecia areata. Some clones in this sample may be carry-over from other donors' samples. Each CDR3 is given with its conserved first and last residue. D genes are given only for firm matches. The size of a clone is reported for some rows only, either as once, few or many, or as a class for expanded clones.

D gene	CDR3 length	V gene	J gene	clone size	CDR3 DNA	CDR3 protein
-	15	TRBV7-9	TRBJ1-1	-	TGTGCCAGCAGCTTAGCGCTGGGCAGGGACACTGAAGCTTTCTTT	CASSLALGRDTEAFF
-	16	TRBV6-5	TRBJ1-2	many	TGTGCCAGCAGTTACTCGATCGGGTCAGCCCGGGGCGGCTACACCTTC	CASSYSIGSARGGYTF
-	12	TRBV6-1	TRBJ1-4	many	TGTGCCAGCAGTGTCGGGTTTGAAAAACTGTTTTTT	CASSVGFEKLFF
-	13	TRBV5-4	TRBJ1-1	-	TGTGCCAGCTTCGGAGTCAAGTCGACTGAAGCTTTCTTT	CASFGVKSTEAFF
-	13	TRBV11-2	TRBJ1-1	many	TGTGCCAGCAGCTCAATGTTGAACACTGAAGCTTTCTTT	CASSSMLNTEAFF
TRBD1	14	TRBV29-1	TRBJ2-7	-	TGCAGCGTTGAAAGTGGGACAGGGGGTTTCGAGCAGTACTTC	CSVESGTGGFEQYF
-	15	TRBV7-2	TRBJ2-3	few	TGTGCCAGCAGCTTACGGCGGGAAAGCACAGATACGCAGTATTTT	CASSLRRESTDTQYF
-	14	TRBV7-9	TRBJ2-6	-	TGTGCCAGCAGCTTAGAGAGTGGGACCAACGTCCTGACTTTC	CASSLESGTNVLTF
-	20	TRBV6-6	TRBJ1-5	many	TGTGCCAGCAGTTACTCGATAGGCAGTAGTTACCGCCTTAGCAATCAGCCCCAGCATTTT	CASSYSIGSSYRLSNQPQHF
TRBD1	14	TRBV7-2	TRBJ1-1	many	TGTGCCAGCAGTCGGACAGGGGGGGTTACTGAAGCTTTCTTT	CASSRTGGVTEAFF
-	16	TRBV12-3/TRBV12-4	TRBJ1-5	few	TGTGCCAGCAAAGCCCCGAGTGGAGACGGCAATCAGCCCCAGCATTTT	CASKAPSGDGNQPQHF
TRBD1	15	TRBV7-9	TRBJ2-7	few	TGTGCCAGCAGCCCCTTCCCGGGACAGGATTACGAGCAGTACTTC	CASSPFPGQDYEQYF
-	15	TRBV4-3	TRBJ1-3	few	TGCGCCAGCAGCCCCTACCGGGACTCTGGAAACACCATATATTTT	CASSPYRDSGNTIYF
-	15	TRBV11-1	TRBJ1-6	many	TGTGCCAGCAGCTCAGACCGCTCCTATAATTCACCCCTCCACTTT	CASSSDRSYNSPLHF
TRBD2	15	TRBV20-1	TRBJ2-1	many	TGCAGTGCTAGAGATCCACTAGCGGGTTACAATGAGCAGTTCTTC	CSARDPLAGYNEQFF
TRBD1	15	TRBV9	TRBJ2-1	-	TGTGCCAGCAGCCATCCGGGACAGGGGGTGAATGAGCAGTTCTTC	CASSHPGQGVNEQFF
TRBD1	16	TRBV5-1	TRBJ2-7	-	TGCGCCAGCAGCCCAACCGGGACAGGGGCTCTCGGGGAGCAGTACTTC	CASSPTGTGALGEQYF
-	14	TRBV7-2	TRBJ1-5	-	TGTGCCAGCAGCTTAGGACGGAGCAATCAGCCCCAGCATTTT	CASSLGRSNQPQHF
-	13	TRBV19	TRBJ1-5	few	TGTGCCAGTAGGAAACAGGGAAATCAGCCCCAGCATTTT	CASRKQGNQPQHF
TRBD1	14	TRBV10-3	TRBJ2-2	few	TGTGCCATCAAAGGGGGCCCGAACACCGGGGAGCTGTTTTTT	CAIKGGPNTGELFF
TRBD2	13	TRBV28	TRBJ2-5	few	TGTGCCAGATTAGCGGGAGTACAAGAGACCCAGTACTTC	CARLAGVQETQYF
-	15	TRBV7-2	TRBJ1-2	-	TGTGCCAGCAGCTTAGGAGCTTCCAGCTACTATGGCTACACCTTC	CASSLGASSYYGYTF
TRBD2	15	TRBV18	TRBJ2-3	few	TGTGCCAGCTCACCATCAGCGGGAGGGGCAGATACGCAGTATTTT	CASSPSAGGADTQYF
TRBD2	15	TRBV11-2	TRBJ2-1	-	TGTGCCAGCAGCCAAGGACTAGCGGGAGTGAATGAGCAGTTCTTC	CASSQGLAGVNEQFF
TRBD2	14	TRBV30	TRBJ2-3	-	TGTGCCTGGAGTTTGGGACTAGCGACCGATACGCAGTATTTT	CAWSLGLATDTQYF
-	18	TRBV7-3	TRBJ2-6	once	TGTGCCAGCAGCTTAGTCCCCCACGGCCTCTCTGGGGCCAACGTCCTGACTTTC	CASSLVPHGLSGANVLTF
-	17	TRBV5-1	TRBJ1-1	few	TGCGCCAGCAGCTTGGCCGGGGGATCCTCTCCCAACACTGAAGCTTTCTTT	CASSLAGGSSPNTEAFF
-	13	TRBV6-1	TRBJ2-1	few	TGTGCCAGCAGAGGCGGACGTGGGGGCATCACGTTCTTC	CASRGGRGGITFF
-	16	TRBV4-3	TRBJ1-5	many	TGCGCCAGCAGCCGAACTAGGACGGTGCCCAGTGAGCCCCAGCATTTT	CASSRTRTVPSEPQHF
-	15	TRBV6-5	TRBJ1-1	few	TGTGCCAGCAGCCCCTTCGGGGTCGCGGACACTGAAGCTTTCTTT	CASSPFGVADTEAFF
TRBD2	15	TRBV29-1	TRBJ2-5	few	TGCAGCGTTGACCTCTTGACGGGAGGGGGAGAGACCCAGTACTTC	CSVDLLTGGGETQYF
TRBD1	15	TRBV24-1	TRBJ1-5	many	TGTGCCACCAGTGATGGGGGACAGCCGTCTCAGCCCCAGCATTTT	CATSDGGQPSQPQHF
-	17	TRBV19	TRBJ2-3	few	TGTGCCAGTAGTCCGACGGACAAGCTTCCACTCACAGATACGCAGTATTTT	CASSPTDKLPLTDTQYF
-	17	TRBV25-1	TRBJ2-7	-	TGTGCCAGCAGTGAACCATTTGGACGGGGAAAGACCCACGAGCAGTACTTC	CASSEPFGRGKTHEQYF
TRBD2	18	TRBV7-8	TRBJ2-1	many	TGTGCCAGCAGCTTAGCGTCGATAGCGGGAATCACTTACAATGAGCAGTTCTTC	CASSLASIAGITYNEQFF
TRBD1	16	TRBV6-5	TRBJ2-2	-	TGTGCCAGCAGGTCCCGGGACAGGGTGGTGTCCGGGGAGCTGTTTTTT	CASRSRDRVVSGELFF
-	15	TRBV7-2	TRBJ2-3	few	TGTGCCAGCAGCTTAAGTCCGGCATCCACAGATACGCAGTATTTT	CASSLSPASTDTQYF
-	15	TRBV20-1	TRBJ1-1	many	TGCAGTGCTAGGAACCCCGGCCAGGGGAGCACTGAAGCTTTCTTT	CSARNPGQGSTEAFF
TRBD1	15	TRBV7-8	TRBJ2-1	-	TGTGCCAGCAGCGCGTGGACAGGGAGGTCCAATGAGCAGTTCTTC	CASSAWTGRSNEQFF
-	15	TRBV6-2/TRBV6-3	TRBJ2-7	-	TGTGCCAGCAGAGATGGGACTCACCGGTCCTACGAGCAGTACTTC	CASRDGTHRSYEQYF
TRBD2	15	TRBV3-1	TRBJ2-7	-	TGTGCCAGCAGCCAGTGGGGAGCGGGAGGTTCCGAGCAGTACTTC	CASSQWGAGGSEQYF
-	14	TRBV5-1	TRBJ2-5	few	TGCGCCAGCAGGCAAGTTGGCCCCCAAGAGACCCAGTACTTC	CASRQVGPQETQYF
TRBD2	18	TRBV12-3/TRBV12-4	TRBJ2-5	few	TGTGCCAGCAGTACTCGGACTAGCGGGAGTGGTGTTGGGGAGACCCAGTACTTC	CASSTRTSGSGVGETQYF
-	13	TRBV5-6	TRBJ2-5	few	TGTGCCAGCAGCCCCGGACGGGGAGAGACCCAGTACTTC	CASSPGRGETQYF
TRBD1	16	TRBV10-3	TRBJ1-2	-	TGTGCCATCAGTGAGTCCGGGAGGGGGCCTAACTATGGCTACACCTTC	CAISESGRGPNYGYTF